Detailed here is one TCR beta chain. Its specificity is not known. The sample holds other DNA sequences that translate to the same CDR3. This entry is derived from a study of cytotoxic CD8 clonotypes in ibrutinib-treated CLL. Points from the study as a whole: At progression, clonality fell back toward baseline after rising at ibrutinib response.

TCRdb's copy holds only in-frame clones and misses some; the assay was immunoSEQ multiplex PCR. The sample lists over 250,000 clones; more than 70% were seen once. The germline V and J ends were trimmed by 0 bases and 0 bases, with 6 bases remaining between them. Germline values: CDR1 SGHRS, CDR2 YFSETQ. CDR3 length: 14 amino acids. This receptor was taken from a human donor with chronic lymphocytic leukemia. The sample here was PBMCs, taken at disease progression, from a patient treated with ibrutinib. The genes are TRBV5-1 and TRBJ1-1; D ambiguous. The CDR3 region is CASSLDGMNTEAFF. The CDR3 DNA is TGCGCCAGCAGCTTGGACGGGATGAACACTGAAGCTTTCTTT.